This T cell receptor (beta chain) was retrieved from a study of blood T cell repertoires in COVID-19. Germline V gene sequence: CDR1 KGHDR, CDR2 SFDVKD. V lost 7 bases and J 7 bases, leaving 16 bases between the germline ends. The length of the CDR3 is 14 residues. Clones were sequenced by immunoSEQ multiplex PCR, and TCRdb holds only the in-frame ones, with some missing. Of hundreds of thousands of clones in the sample, roughly 85% are singletons; the top ten hold about 5.1%. J is TRBJ2-1 and V is TRBV24-1, with D maybe TRBD1 (6 bases). The source is a man aged 50 or older with active or convalescent COVID-19. Specimen: peripheral blood. The CDR3 DNA reads as TGTGCCACCAGCCCTAAGGGGGTAGGGAATGAGCAGTTCTTC. It encodes CATSPKGVGNEQFF.